This T cell receptor beta chain was profiled in a study of cytomegalovirus exposure and HLA in healthy donors. Details on this clone: Its target is unknown.

Study-wide points: Researchers reported in a later analysis that common viral pathogens appeared linked to several top clusters. What TCR beta sequences reportedly achieved was accurate prediction of HLA-A and HLA-B alleles in most subjects. In vitro checks showed that a few CMV-associated chains really do target CMV antigens.

Looked up from germline, CDR1 is SEHNR and CDR2 is FQNEAQ (reference sequence). V lost 5 bases to trimming and J lost 2 bases; unmatched junction nucleotides: 5. CDR3 size: 15 residues. 13 Jbeta primers and 60 Vbeta primers were used for the PCR. Generated by immunoSEQ multiplex PCR, the TCRdb table keeps only in-frame clones and is missing some. The top ten hold more than 4.5% of the sample, which has about 140,000 clones, 60% to 80% seen once. Specimen: PBMCs. This rearrangement joins TRBV7-9 to TRBJ1-4, with 7 bases matching TRBD1. The clonotype comes from a woman aged 45-65 years in good health and CMV-seronegative. CDR3 loop: CASSTLGQTNEKLFF. CDR3 bases: TGTGCCAGCAGCACACTGGGACAGACTAATGAAAAACTGTTTTTT.